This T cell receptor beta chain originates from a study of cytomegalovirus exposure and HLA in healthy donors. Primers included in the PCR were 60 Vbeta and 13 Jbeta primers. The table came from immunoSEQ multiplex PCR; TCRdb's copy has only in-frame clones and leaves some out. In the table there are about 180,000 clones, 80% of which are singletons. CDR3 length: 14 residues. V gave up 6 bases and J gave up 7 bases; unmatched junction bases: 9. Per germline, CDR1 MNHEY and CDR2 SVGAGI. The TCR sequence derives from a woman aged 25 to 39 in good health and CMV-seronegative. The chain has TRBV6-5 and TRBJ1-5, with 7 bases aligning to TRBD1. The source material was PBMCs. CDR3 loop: CASSRDRVVQPQHF. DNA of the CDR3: TGTGCCAGCAGCCGCGACAGGGTGGTCCAGCCCCAGCATTTT.